The clone carrying this T cell receptor beta chain was seen only once. Its antigen is not known. The germline V and J ends were trimmed by 0 bases and 3 bases, with 14 bases remaining between them. The length of the CDR3 is 16 residues. CDR1 and CDR2 (germline): MRHNA, SNTAGT. The repertoire was sequenced with immunoSEQ multiplex PCR; TCRdb's copy has only in-frame clones and lacks some. The table records about 2.4 million clones, 90% to 95% of them present only once. The sample is drawn from a study of shared clonotypes between healthy human individuals. Study-level background: The plates for each donor numbered three CD4 naive, three CD4 memory, two CD8 naive and one CD8 memory. Study-wide points: Specimens sampled were limited to blood, with tissue repertoires likely differing. Memory subsets had estimated richness that was generally smaller than that of naive subsets. In the sorted subsets, rarefaction showed sequencing was incomplete despite large depth.

This sequence was found in a man in his late teens or twenties in good health. Some clones in this sample may be carry-over from other donors' samples. The chain joins TRBV6-4 to TRBJ1-1; D is perhaps TRBD1 (6 bases). Specimen: naive CD4+ T cells from PBMCs. Regarding subset: CD45RA+ positively selected. The CDR3 loop is CASSDSGGAGDTEAFF. The CDR3, as DNA: TGTGCCAGCAGTGACTCGGGGGGGGCGGGAGACACTGAAGCTTTCTTT.